What follows are 10 T cell receptor beta chains derived from one specimen sequenced in a study of human T cells and chemical hapten exposure. Via MiXCR, TCRdb re-called the RACE reads, giving one row per CDR3 protein. The table shows under 450,000 distinct CDR3 sequences, with nearly 6.5% occurring only once. Time point of the sample: patch test 2, 6 weeks after DPC sensitization. Treatment described: therapeutic diphenylcyclopropenone sensitization with weekly scalp DPC. The material sequenced was whole blood, taken in connection with sensitization to the hapten diphenylcyclopropenone (DPC). Source of these receptors: a woman aged 18-30 years with alopecia areata. Some clones in this sample may be carry-over from other donors' samples.

The chain is built from TRBV6-2 or TRBV6-3 and TRBJ2-3; a weak D match, TRBD2 (7 bases). With 8 bases removed from V and 5 bases from J, the gap between germline ends came to 26 bases. Germline-derived CDR1 and CDR2 are MNHEY and SVGEGT. This CDR3 comprises 17 residues. In DNA, the CDR3 is TGTGCCAGCGCTATACCCCTGAGGGGGGGGGTTGAAGATACGCAGTATTTT. As protein: CASAIPLRGGVEDTQYF.

This clonotype was seen a handful of times. The chain recombines TRBV29-1 with TRBJ2-5; 7 bases are a match to TRBD1. The CDR3 sequence is 12 residues long. Germline lookup yields CDR1 SQVTM and CDR2 ANQGSEA. V dropped 8 bases and J dropped 0; count of bases not matched to a gene: 3. CDR3 in DNA: TGCAGCTCCGACAGGGACCAAGAGACCCAGTACTTC. This encodes CSSDRDQETQYF.

V and J are TRBV5-1 and TRBJ2-3; no clear D. The CDR3 has 12 amino acids. With 0 bases removed from V and 7 bases from J, the gap between germline ends came to 6 bases. Per the germline V gene, CDR1 is SGHRS and CDR2 is YFSETQ. CDR3 residues: CASSLGAYTQYF. CDR3 DNA sequence: TGCGCCAGCAGCTTGGGGGCTTATACGCAGTATTTT.

Ten or more counts support this clonotype. This chain connects TRBV7-2 to TRBJ2-2; 9 bases are shared with TRBD1. Germline CDR1 and CDR2: SGHTA and FQGNSA. This CDR3 is 16 amino acids long. After removal of 5 bases from V and 7 bases from J, the junction contained 11 bases not matched to a gene. CDR3 sequence: CASSGRNRGQVGELFF. The CDR3 region has the DNA TGTGCCAGCAGCGGACGGAACAGGGGGCAGGTCGGGGAGCTGTTTTTT.

This clonotype was recorded many times. The V and J genes are TRBV7-6 and TRBJ1-1; tentatively, D is TRBD1 (5 bases). This CDR3 region has 15 residues. V was pared by 4 bases and J by 3 bases, with 15 bases between. Germline CDR1 SGHVS, CDR2 FNYEAQ. The CDR3 here is CASSSIREEDTEAFF. The CDR3 coding sequence is TGTGCCAGCAGCTCCATCAGGGAAGAAGACACTGAAGCTTTCTTT.

This clonotype was seen only a few times. V is TRBV9 and J is TRBJ1-1; D is possibly TRBD1 (5 bases). Germline CDR1 reads SGDLS; CDR2 reads YYNGEE. V was clipped by 3 bases and J by 5 bases, with 11 bases between them. The length of the CDR3 is 13 residues. The DNA of the CDR3 is TGTGCCAGCAGCGAGGGGACGGGAACTGAAGCTTTCTTT. This translates into CASSEGTGTEAFF.

This clonotype was seen at least ten times. This chain joins TRBV4-2 and TRBJ2-5; unclear D gene. This CDR3 region has 14 residues. Germline-derived CDR1 and CDR2 are LGHNA and YNFKEQ. V was cut by 4 bases and J by 2 bases, with 11 bases left in between. The CDR3 DNA sequence: TGTGCCAGCAGCCCCTGGGCAGGTCAAGAGACCCAGTACTTC. Amino acid sequence: CASSPWAGQETQYF.

This rearrangement joins TRBV3-1 to TRBJ2-2; weak D call: TRBD1 (6 bases). Germline lookup yields CDR1 LGHDT and CDR2 YNNKEL (reference sequence). The CDR3 length is 16 residues. V lost 4 bases and J lost 6, with 18 bases in between. The CDR3 nucleotides read TGTGCCAGCAGCCTAAACAGGGTAGGACGTGCCGGGGAGCTGTTTTTT. Translating it yields CASSLNRVGRAGELFF.

This clonotype was seen more than once but under ten times. The J gene is TRBJ1-6, the V gene TRBV14; tentatively, D is TRBD1 (5 bases). Trimming took off 1 base at V and 6 bases at J, with 10 bases between the two ends. CDR1 is SGHDN, CDR2 FVKESK, per germline. The CDR3 consists of 15 residues. The CDR3 spells CASSQVGRPNSPLHF. The CDR3 DNA follows: TGTGCCAGCAGCCAAGTGGGACGGCCTAATTCACCCCTCCACTTT.

This clonotype has a count of ten or more. The chain carries TRBV12-3 or TRBV12-4 and TRBJ1-2; 7 nucleotides agree with TRBD1. The V segment lost 5 bases and the J segment 7 bases; nucleotides outside the gene matches: 7. CDR3 size: 13 residues. The CDR3 protein is CASSPDRVRGYTF. CDR3 coding DNA: TGTGCCAGCAGTCCCGACAGGGTTCGTGGCTACACCTTC.